One TCR beta chain is described in this entry. This entry is derived from a study of blood T cell repertoires in COVID-19. Study as a whole: The United States, Italy and Spain were the sources of the acute and convalescent COVID-19 samples.

The authors' processing: Amplifying reference gene primers gave estimates of nucleated cell counts. The protocol was immunoSEQ multiplex PCR, while the TCRdb copy is restricted to in-frame clones and leaves out a portion. D and trimming come from the DNA, and the V and J calls and clone size come from that table. The table lists tens of thousands of clones, over 70% of them singletons. Trimming removed 2 bases at V and 7 bases at J, with 18 bases between. The CDR3 runs to 15 residues. The V gene's germline CDR1 is SQVTM and CDR2 ANQGSEA. The sequence was obtained from a woman of 80 years or more with active or convalescent COVID-19. The V gene is TRBV29-1, the J gene TRBJ2-1; possible D gene TRBD1, 6 bases. Sequenced: peripheral blood. The CDR3 loop reads CSVENWPGVGNEQFF. The CDR3 nucleotides read TGCAGCGTTGAAAATTGGCCAGGGGTAGGAAATGAGCAGTTCTTC.